The rows below give T cell receptor beta chains drawn from one sample of a study of blood T cell repertoires in COVID-19. The table came from immunoSEQ multiplex PCR; TCRdb's copy has only in-frame clones and leaves some out. The sample holds roughly 100,000 clones; around 84% are singletons and the top ten take under 2.5%. Input material: peripheral blood. The source of these receptors is a human donor in a cohort sampled during active COVID-19. Both conserved end residues are part of each CDR3. The order of the fields is V gene, clone size, J gene, D gene, CDR3 protein, CDR3 DNA. A D gene is named only where the DNA matches it firmly. The size field is filled for only some rows; it gives once, few, many or a size class.

>TRBV10-3|once|TRBJ2-1|TRBD2
CAIGTSGRDEQFF
TGTGCCATCGGGACTAGCGGGAGAGATGAGCAGTTCTTC
>TRBV10-3|.|TRBJ1-3|.
CAISADIYSGNTIYF
TGTGCCATCAGTGCCGACATTTACTCTGGAAACACCATATATTTT
>TRBV3-1/TRBV3-2|.|TRBJ1-6|TRBD1
CASSPYSDRGNSPLHF
TGTGCCAGCAGTCCATACTCGGACAGGGGTAATTCACCCCTCCACTTT
>TRBV7-2|.|TRBJ2-7|TRBD1
CASSSWAGGGEQYF
TGTGCCAGCAGCTCGTGGGCAGGGGGTGGCGAGCAGTACTTC
>TRBV5-4|.|TRBJ2-3|.
CASSSRAAITDTQYF
TGTGCCAGCAGTTCACGAGCGGCGATCACAGATACGCAGTATTTT
>TRBV6-2/TRBV6-3|few|TRBJ1-2|.
CASSPGAVNYGYTF
TGTGCCAGCAGCCCTGGGGCGGTGAACTATGGCTACACCTTC
>TRBV10-3|few|TRBJ1-2|TRBD1
CATTGGKGYTF
TGTGCCACTACAGGGGGCAAAGGCTACACCTTC
>TRBV30|.|TRBJ1-4|TRBD1
CAWKRQGTNEKLFF
TGTGCCTGGAAGAGACAGGGCACTAATGAAAAACTGTTTTTT
>TRBV6-1|.|TRBJ1-4|.
CARSDRGAGEKLFF
TGTGCCCGCAGTGACCGGGGGGCGGGGGAAAAACTGTTTTTT
>TRBV7-8|once|TRBJ1-5|.
CASSLGGPQPQHF
TGTGCCAGCAGCTTAGGGGGGCCACAGCCCCAGCATTTT
>TRBV18|.|TRBJ2-7|.
CASSPPQEDEQYF
TGTGCCAGCTCACCACCTCAGGAGGACGAGCAGTACTTC
>TRBV6-5|.|TRBJ2-1|TRBD2
CASSYSGSHYNEQFF
TGTGCCAGCAGCTACAGCGGGAGCCACTACAATGAGCAGTTCTTC
>TRBV9|.|TRBJ1-1|TRBD1
CASSALQGYKDTEAFF
TGTGCCAGCAGCGCCTTACAGGGGTATAAGGATACTGAAGCTTTCTTT
>TRBV28|.|TRBJ2-3|.
CATFRPPGTQYF
TGTGCCACATTTCGGCCTCCAGGTACGCAGTATTTT
>TRBV5-4|.|TRBJ1-6|.
CAGGFHNSPLHF
TGTGCCGGAGGGTTTCATAATTCACCCCTCCACTTT
>TRBV27|.|TRBJ1-6|TRBD1
CASSMGTGESSPLHF
TGTGCCAGCAGTATGGGGACAGGGGAATCATCACCCCTCCACTTT
>TRBV5-6|.|TRBJ1-3|.
CASSLVSSGNTIYF
TGTGCCAGCAGCTTGGTGAGTTCTGGAAACACCATATATTTT
>TRBV6-5|.|TRBJ2-5|.
CASSYSPTGVQETQYF
TGTGCCAGCAGTTACTCCCCAACGGGGGTCCAAGAGACCCAGTACTTC
>TRBV23-1|.|TRBJ2-7|.
CASSQAKGLNEQYF
TGCGCCAGCAGTCAGGCGAAGGGACTTAACGAGCAGTACTTC
>TRBV4-3|.|TRBJ1-1|TRBD1
CASGQGFTRGPWDTEAFF
TGCGCCAGCGGCCAGGGATTCACCAGGGGGCCGTGGGACACTGAAGCTTTCTTT
>TRBV3-1/TRBV3-2|.|TRBJ2-1|.
CASSQGEYNEQFF
TGTGCCAGCAGCCAAGGGGAGTACAATGAGCAGTTCTTC
>TRBV3-1/TRBV3-2|.|TRBJ2-3|TRBD2
CASSPVRLAENTDTQYF
TGTGCCAGCAGCCCCGTTCGACTAGCGGAAAACACAGATACGCAGTATTTT
>TRBV4-1|.|TRBJ1-6|.
CASSPLQESSYNSPLHF
TGCGCCAGCAGCCCACTACAGGAGAGCTCCTATAATTCACCCCTCCACTTT
>TRBV10-3|.|TRBJ2-2|TRBD2
CAISRLAGGGGTGELFF
TGTGCCATCAGTCGACTAGCGGGAGGAGGCGGCACCGGGGAGCTGTTTTTT
>TRBV4-1|.|TRBJ1-2|TRBD1
CASSQAMAGTEILYGYTF
TGCGCCAGCAGCCAAGCCATGGCCGGGACAGAAATCCTCTATGGCTACACCTTC
>TRBV19|.|TRBJ2-2|.
CASTLTGWAGELFF
TGTGCCAGTACCCTAACAGGGTGGGCCGGGGAGCTGTTTTTT
>TRBV7-9|once|TRBJ2-5|.
CASSLVTVQETQYF
TGTGCCAGCAGCTTAGTTACGGTACAAGAGACCCAGTACTTC
>TRBV7-9|.|TRBJ2-5|.
CASSFFSDRMETQYF
TGTGCCAGCAGCTTTTTCTCAGACAGGATGGAGACCCAGTACTTC
>TRBV7-9|.|TRBJ2-7|.
CASSHGAYEQYF
TGTGCCAGCAGCCACGGGGCCTACGAGCAGTACTTC
>TRBV9|.|TRBJ2-1|.
CASSGYIYNEQFF
TGTGCCAGCAGCGGGTACATCTACAATGAGCAGTTCTTC
>TRBV2|once|TRBJ2-7|TRBD1
CASSEAGDRVGEQYF
TGTGCCAGCAGTGAAGCGGGGGACAGGGTCGGCGAGCAGTACTTC
>TRBV7-2|.|TRBJ1-2|TRBD1
CASSGGSGTGPYGYTF
TGTGCCAGCAGCGGGGGCTCCGGGACAGGGCCCTATGGCTACACCTTC
>TRBV6-2/TRBV6-3|.|TRBJ1-2|.
CASSHTGGYTF
TGTGCCAGCAGTCATACTGGTGGCTACACCTTC